The 11 T cell receptor beta chains below were found in one sample sequenced in a study of cytomegalovirus exposure and HLA in healthy donors. It was with 60 Vbeta and 13 Jbeta primers that the PCR ran. Using immunoSEQ multiplex PCR, the repertoire was profiled, and TCRdb retains in-frame clones only, with some absent. The data show 130,000 or so clones, just under 80% seen once. The sequenced sample was PBMCs. The receptors derive from a woman under 30 in good health and CMV-seronegative.

V usage is TRBV6-6 and J usage is TRBJ1-1; D remains unclear. CDR1 and CDR2 (germline): MNHNY, SVGAGI (reference sequence). This CDR3 comprises 12 residues. Trimming removed 4 bases at V and 6 bases at J, with 9 bases between. In nucleotides, the CDR3 is TGTGCCAGCAGTTGGTTGGCCTCTGAAGCTTTCTTT. It encodes CASSWLASEAFF.

Details on this clone: The sample has other DNA sequences that encode this CDR3 too. The chain couples TRBV11-3 to TRBJ1-1; a possible D gene is TRBD1 (5 bases). Trimming removed 4 bases at V and 1 base at J, with 7 bases between. Germline V lookup: CDR1 SGHNT, CDR2 YENEEA. The CDR3 has 13 amino acids. CDR3: CASSSDRNTEAFF. In nucleotides, the CDR3 is TGTGCCAGCAGCTCCGACAGGAACACTGAAGCTTTCTTT.

Details on this clone: One end of the junction fails to match germline, which may point to a read error. The chain uses TRBV7-9 and TRBJ1-1; D is unresolved. This CDR3 is 13 amino acids long. Germline V CDR1 and CDR2: SEHNR, FQNEAQ (reference sequence). The CDR3 DNA is TGTTCCAGCAGCCGCGGTGACAACACTGAAGCTTTCTTT. Translating gives CSSSRGDNTEAFF.

This rearrangement joins TRBV29-1 to TRBJ1-5, with a tentative D call TRBD1 (5 bases). The V end lost 6 bases, the J end lost 2 bases, and 11 bases lay between the germline ends. The germline CDR1 and CDR2 sequences are SQVTM and ANQGSEA. The CDR3 extends over 13 amino acids. CDR3: CSVGAGGNQPQHF. The CDR3, as DNA: TGCAGCGTGGGAGCGGGGGGCAATCAGCCCCAGCATTTT.

This chain links TRBV2 with TRBJ2-2, with 8 bases fitting TRBD2. With 3 bases clipped from V and 6 bases from J, the junction kept 9 bases outside the gene matches. The CDR3 spans 16 residues. Germline lookup yields CDR1 SNHLY and CDR2 FYNNEI. The CDR3 DNA follows: TGTGCCAGCAGTGACCTCAGCGGGAGCATCCCCGGGGAGCTGTTTTTT. This encodes CASSDLSGSIPGELFF. The variable domain in full, with the rest retrieved from reference TRBV2 and TRBJ2-2, is EPEVTQTPSHQVTQMGQEVILRCVPISNHLYFYWYRQILGQKVEFLVSFYNNEISEKSEIFDDQFSVERPDGSNFTLKIRSTKLEDSAMYFCASSDLSGSIPGELFFGEGSRLTVL.

The chain recombines TRBV19 with TRBJ1-1; D is unresolved. The CDR3 is 13 amino acids. The germline V gene encodes CDR1 LNHDA and CDR2 SQIVND (reference sequence). V dropped 7 bases and J dropped 5 bases, with 14 bases sitting between them. The CDR3 nucleotides read TGTGCCAGTATGAGGGCAGGACGAACTGAAGCTTTCTTT. Residues: CASMRAGRTEAFF.

This clone was detected once. The V and J genes are TRBV21-1 and TRBJ2-7; the DNA was not used to check the table's D call, TRBD2. TRBV21-1 is flagged as a pseudogene. This CDR3 has 13 amino acids. The CDR3 coding sequence is TGTGCCAGCACCAACGGGTTGTGCTACGAGCAGTACTTC. It specifies CASTNGLCYEQYF.

The chain employs TRBV9 and TRBJ1-1, with 8 nucleotides matching TRBD1. This CDR3 has 14 amino acids. The germline V gene has CDR1 SGDLS and CDR2 YYNGEE. The ends lost 5 bases at V and 0 bases at J; junction bases unmatched: 3. Here the CDR3 reads CASRRQGMNTEAFF. The CDR3 DNA reads as TGTGCCAGCAGGAGACAGGGGATGAACACTGAAGCTTTCTTT.

The chain joins TRBV11-3 to TRBJ2-1; 11 bases align to TRBD2. Germline V gene lookup returns CDR1 SGHNT and CDR2 YENEEA. After removal of 4 bases from V and 3 bases from J, the junction contained 2 bases not matched to a gene. This CDR3 is built from 15 residues. Here the CDR3 DNA reads TGTGCCAGCAGCTATGGACTAGCGGGCTACAATGAGCAGTTCTTC. Its translation: CASSYGLAGYNEQFF.

This clone showed up just a few times. The V and J genes are TRBV5-1 and TRBJ1-2, with 7 nucleotides matching TRBD1. This CDR3 region has 13 residues. Germline CDR1 reads SGHRS; CDR2 reads YFSETQ. Trimming removed 4 bases from V and 8 bases from J; junction bases left unmatched: 8. The CDR3 is CASSTGQEEGYTF. The CDR3 DNA follows: TGCGCCAGCAGCACCGGACAGGAAGAGGGCTACACCTTC.

A few counts support this clone. V and J are TRBV6-4 and TRBJ1-1; 7 nucleotides align to TRBD1. V was pared by 6 bases and J by 4 bases, with 11 bases of the junction left unmatched. Per germline, CDR1 MRHNA and CDR2 SNTAGT. CDR3 length: 15 residues. CDR3 sequence: CASSQKGAHSTEAFF. CDR3 nucleotide sequence: TGTGCCAGCAGCCAAAAGGGGGCGCATAGCACTGAAGCTTTCTTT.